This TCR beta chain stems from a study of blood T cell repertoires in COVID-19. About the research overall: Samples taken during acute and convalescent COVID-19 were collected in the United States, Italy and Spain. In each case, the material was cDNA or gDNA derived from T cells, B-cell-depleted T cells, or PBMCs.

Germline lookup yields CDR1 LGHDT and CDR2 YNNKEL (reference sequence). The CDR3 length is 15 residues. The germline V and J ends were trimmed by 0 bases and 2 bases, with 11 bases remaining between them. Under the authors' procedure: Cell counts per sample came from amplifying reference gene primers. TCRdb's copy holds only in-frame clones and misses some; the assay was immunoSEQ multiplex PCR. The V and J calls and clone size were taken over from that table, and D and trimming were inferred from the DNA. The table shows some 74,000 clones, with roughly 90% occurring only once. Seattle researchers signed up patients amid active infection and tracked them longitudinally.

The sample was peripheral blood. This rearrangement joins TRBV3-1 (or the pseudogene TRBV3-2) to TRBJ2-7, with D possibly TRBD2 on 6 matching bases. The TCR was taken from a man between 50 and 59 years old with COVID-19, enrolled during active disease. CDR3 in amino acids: CASSQEVGGAYEQYF. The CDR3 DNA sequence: TGTGCCAGCAGCCAAGAGGTAGGAGGGGCCTACGAGCAGTACTTC.